The 25 T cell receptor beta chains presented below share a single source sample, sequenced in a study of blood T cell repertoires in COVID-19. Generated by immunoSEQ multiplex PCR, the TCRdb table keeps only in-frame clones and is missing some. The sample contains about 130,000 clones, approximately 80% of which appear only once. Sequencing used peripheral blood. The receptor set was obtained from a woman aged 55-69 years with acute or convalescent COVID-19.

The CDR3 DNA reads TGCAGTGCTATCAGGGTCGAGGGCTACACCTTC. The encoded protein is CSAIRVEGYTF. V usage is TRBV20-1 and J usage is TRBJ1-2, with D maybe TRBD1 (5 bases). Looked up from germline, CDR1 is DFQATT and CDR2 is SNEGSKA (reference sequence). This CDR3 comprises 11 residues. The V end was cut by 4 bases, the J end by 8 bases, with 11 bases between.

The chain links TRBV6-5 to TRBJ2-5; 7 bases are a match to TRBD2. Germline V lookup: CDR1 MNHEY, CDR2 SVGAGI. V shed 6 bases, J shed 7 bases, and the junction held 8 bases outside the gene matches. The CDR3 is 13 amino acids. CDR3 nucleotides: TGTGCCAGCAGCCCAGGGTCGGGAGGGACCCAGTACTTC. It specifies CASSPGSGGTQYF.

This clone was seen a few times. The V and J genes are TRBV7-9 and TRBJ1-2, with TRBD1 as a possible D gene (6 bases). The germline CDR1 and CDR2 sequences are SEHNR and FQNEAQ (reference sequence). Trimming shortened V by 5 bases and J by 5 bases, and 12 bases separated the two germline ends. The CDR3 sequence is 13 residues long. In DNA form, the CDR3 reads TGTGCCAGCAGCCCACGGACAGTTTATGGCTACACCTTC. Protein: CASSPRTVYGYTF.

The J gene is TRBJ2-5, the V gene TRBV4-1; D may be TRBD2 (5 bases). The CDR3 loop spans 14 amino acids. The germline CDR1 and CDR2 sequences are MGHRA and YSYEKL. V was cut by 4 bases and J by 3 bases, with 12 bases left in between. In nucleotides, the CDR3 is TGCGCCAGCAGCCCCGATCGGAGGAAAGAGACCCAGTACTTC. Translated, it gives CASSPDRRKETQYF.

This chain joins TRBV21-1 and TRBJ1-2; TRBD1 was called by the table and not checked on the DNA. TRBV21-1 is shown as a pseudogene. The CDR3 contains 13 residues. CDR3 amino acids: CARAQGAHRGYTF. In DNA form, the CDR3 reads TGTGCCAGGGCACAGGGGGCCCACCGGGGCTACACCTTC.

The chain has TRBV7-6 and TRBJ2-7; TRBD1 matches 8 bases. Germline V gene sequence: CDR1 SGHVS, CDR2 FNYEAQ. V shed 1 base and J 6 bases; nucleotides not matched to a gene: 2. This CDR3 comprises 13 residues. CDR3 in DNA: TGTGCCAGCAGCTTAGGGACAGGGACCGAGCAGTACTTC. Amino acids: CASSLGTGTEQYF. The variable domain in full, completed from reference TRBV7-6 and TRBJ2-7, reads GAGVSQSPRYKVTKRGQDVALRCDPISGHVSLYWYRQALGQGPEFLTYFNYEAQQDKSGLPNDRFSAERPEGSISTLTIQRTEQRDSAMYRCASSLGTGTEQYFGPGTRLTVT.

The chain links TRBV30 to TRBJ1-1; no clear D. V dropped 1 base and J dropped 1 base, with 13 bases sitting between them. The V gene's germline CDR1 is GTSNPN and CDR2 SVGIG (reference sequence). The CDR3 spans 15 residues. The CDR3 reads CAWSEGGGWNTEAFF. The CDR3 DNA reads as TGTGCCTGGAGTGAGGGTGGAGGGTGGAACACTGAAGCTTTCTTT.

The CDR3 here is CASSLGQPGADTQYF. The CDR3, as DNA: TGCGCCAGCAGCTTGGGACAGCCGGGGGCAGATACGCAGTATTTT. V gene TRBV5-1 combines with J gene TRBJ2-3, with TRBD2 as a possible D gene (6 bases). The CDR3 consists of 15 residues. Trimming took off 0 bases at V and 4 bases at J, with 12 bases between the two ends. The germline V gene has CDR1 SGHRS and CDR2 YFSETQ. The complete variable domain, with remaining parts taken from reference TRBV5-1 and TRBJ2-3, reads KAGVTQTPRYLIKTRGQQVTLSCSPISGHRSVSWYQQTPGQGLQFLFEYFSETQRNKGNFPGRFSGRQFSNSRSEMNVSTLELGDSALYLCASSLGQPGADTQYFGPGTRLTVL.

The chain employs TRBV5-1 and TRBJ1-1; TRBD1 is a possible D gene (6 bases). Per the germline V gene, CDR1 is SGHRS and CDR2 is YFSETQ. V was shortened by 4 bases and J by 4 bases, with 14 bases between the two germline ends. There are 14 residues in the CDR3. The CDR3, as DNA: TGCGCCAGCAGCCTCCAGGGGATAAGCACTGAAGCTTTCTTT. Its protein product is CASSLQGISTEAFF.

The V and J genes are TRBV6-1 and TRBJ2-7; unclear D gene. The CDR3 contains 15 residues. CDR1 is MNHNS, CDR2 SASEGT, per germline. Trimming removed 0 bases at V and 0 bases at J, with 9 bases between. The CDR3 DNA reads as TGTGCCAGCAGTGAAGCGACCTGGAGCTCCTACGAGCAGTACGTC. It codes for CASSEATWSSYEQYV.

V is TRBV7-2 and J is TRBJ2-7; 9 bases align to TRBD2. CDR1 and CDR2 from the germline V gene are SGHTA and FQGNSA. With V trimmed by 3 bases and J by 6 bases, 6 bases remained unmatched. The CDR3 length is 14 residues. In DNA form, the CDR3 reads TGTGCCAGCAGCTTTAGCGGGGGTGGCGCCGAGCAGTACTTC. It translates to CASSFSGGGAEQYF.

The V and J genes are TRBV13 and TRBJ1-1; D gene uncertain. Trimming shortened V by 1 base and J by 10 bases, and 19 bases separated the two germline ends. The CDR3 is 15 residues long. Germline values: CDR1 PRHDT, CDR2 FYEKMQ (reference sequence). The CDR3 region is CASSLVLGPTFIAFF. As DNA, the CDR3 is TGTGCCAGCAGCTTAGTACTGGGCCCCACTTTCATAGCTTTCTTT.

This chain connects TRBV4-1 to TRBJ2-1; 8 bases map to TRBD2. The CDR3 runs 15 residues. J was trimmed by 5 bases and V by 1 base; bases with no gene match: 4. Germline-derived CDR1 and CDR2 are MGHRA and YSYEKL. CDR3: CASSQGISGDNEQFF. CDR3 in DNA: TGCGCCAGCAGCCAAGGGATTAGCGGGGACAATGAGCAGTTCTTC.

J is TRBJ1-3 and V is TRBV11-2, with D possibly matching TRBD1 (5 bases). This CDR3 contains 17 residues. V was shortened by 4 bases and J by 0 bases, with 16 bases between the two germline ends. CDR1 is SGHAT and CDR2 is FQNNGV in the germline V gene. This chain's CDR3 is CASSSWTLISSGNTIYF. DNA for the CDR3: TGTGCCAGCAGCTCGTGGACACTTATATCCTCTGGAAACACCATATATTTT.

The chain couples TRBV5-6 to TRBJ1-5, with D possibly TRBD1 on 6 matching bases. This CDR3 region has 16 residues. Looked up from germline, CDR1 is SGHDT and CDR2 is YYEEEE. V lost 4 bases and J 4 bases, leaving 18 bases between the germline ends. The CDR3 loop reads CASSRASGTLNQPQHF. CDR3 nucleotide sequence: TGTGCCAGCAGCCGAGCCTCCGGGACACTTAATCAGCCCCAGCATTTT.

The chain joins TRBV27 to TRBJ2-5, with 7 bases lining up with TRBD1. The germline gives CDR1 MNHEY, CDR2 SMNVEV (reference sequence). The CDR3 consists of 13 residues. The V and J ends lost 5 bases and 5 bases, in that order; junction bases with no gene match: 5. The CDR3 DNA reads as TGTGCCAGCAGTCGACAGGGTAGGGAGACCCAGTACTTC. Translated: CASSRQGRETQYF.

This clone was observed a few times. This sequence joins TRBV7-9 and TRBJ1-2, with TRBD1 matching 10 bases. CDR1 and CDR2 (germline): SEHNR, FQNEAQ (reference sequence). J was trimmed by 6 bases and V by 8 bases; bases with no gene match: 3. This CDR3 contains 12 residues. The CDR3 is CASSGTGDGYTF. CDR3 DNA sequence: TGTGCCAGCTCGGGGACAGGGGATGGCTACACCTTC.

The V and J genes are TRBV12-3 or TRBV12-4 and TRBJ1-2; D unclear. This CDR3 is 13 amino acids long. Trimming cost V 2 bases and J 14 bases, with 18 bases left between them. DNA of the CDR3: TGTGCCAGCAGTTTAAGACTGACCTCGGGGTGTACCTTC. Encoded protein: CASSLRLTSGCTF.

This chain links TRBV4-2 with TRBJ1-2; 7 bases are shared with TRBD1. Germline trimming cut 1 base from V and 2 bases from J; bases unmatched to any gene: 4. CDR3 length equals 15 residues. The germline gives CDR1 LGHNA, CDR2 YNFKEQ. This CDR3 is CASSQVTGENYGYTF. The CDR3 DNA reads TGTGCCAGCAGCCAAGTCACAGGGGAAAACTATGGCTACACCTTC.

This clone has only one observation. The V and J genes are TRBV7-2 and TRBJ1-2; 7 bases map to TRBD1. V was clipped by 3 bases and J by 6 bases; unmatched bases: 13. CDR3 size: 16 residues. CDR1 and CDR2 from the germline V gene are SGHTA and FQGNSA. The CDR3 bases are TGTGCCAGCAGCTTTCCCCGACAGGGATATAGCGATGGCTACACCTTC. Translation: CASSFPRQGYSDGYTF.

The rearrangement uses TRBV6-5 and TRBJ1-2; D is unresolved. The CDR3 consists of 13 residues. Germline CDR1 MNHEY, CDR2 SVGAGI. V was trimmed by 0 bases and J by 8 bases, leaving 10 bases between them. The CDR3 reads CASSYSSGSGYTF. As DNA, the CDR3 is TGTGCCAGCAGTTACTCTTCAGGATCGGGCTACACCTTC.

In DNA, the CDR3 is TGTGCCAGCAGCCAAAGCGCAGGGGGCAGGGACACTGAAGCTTTCTTT. It yields the protein CASSQSAGGRDTEAFF. This chain connects TRBV7-6 to TRBJ1-1; 8 positions agree with TRBD1. In germline, CDR1 is SGHVS, CDR2 FNYEAQ. The CDR3 contains 16 residues. V was clipped by 5 bases and J by 3 bases; unmatched bases: 11.

The rearrangement joins TRBV6-6 to TRBJ2-7; 7 nucleotides align to TRBD2. The V and J ends lost 0 bases and 5 bases, in that order; junction bases with no gene match: 7. From germline, CDR1 is MNHNY and CDR2 SVGAGI (reference sequence). This CDR3 comprises 15 residues. CDR3 nucleotides: TGTGCCAGCAGTTACTCGGGGGGGACGACGAACGAGCAGTACGTC. Its translation: CASSYSGGTTNEQYV.

The chain has TRBV6-5 and TRBJ1-5; possibly TRBD1 for D (5 bases). The CDR3 contains 13 residues. CDR1 MNHEY and CDR2 SVGAGI come from the germline V gene. V was clipped by 6 bases and J by 3 bases, with 9 bases between them. CDR3: CASRRQLNQPQHF. The CDR3 region has the DNA TGTGCCAGCAGAAGACAGCTCAATCAGCCCCAGCATTTT.

V and J are TRBV14 and TRBJ1-4; tentative D call: TRBD1 (5 bases). CDR1 and CDR2 from the germline V gene are SGHDN and FVKESK. This CDR3 has 18 amino acids. V was clipped by 1 base and J by 10 bases, with 25 bases between them. In nucleotides, the CDR3 is TGTGCCAGCAGCCAAGTGGGGTTCTCCGGGACGCCGGGGGGAAAACTGTTTTTT. Residues: CASSQVGFSGTPGGKLFF.